The rows below give T cell receptor beta chains drawn from one sample of a study of T cell responses to AZD1222 COVID-19 vaccine. Here immunoSEQ multiplex PCR was the method, and the copy in TCRdb shows in-frame clones only, minus some. Among 85,000 to 120,000 clones listed, roughly 90% were seen once. The sequencing used peripheral blood, collected on day 0 of AZD1222 vaccination. The receptors stem from an adult in good health. The CDR3 runs from the conserved cysteine through the conserved F or W. The order of the fields is J gene, D gene, clone size, V gene, CDR3 DNA, CDR3 protein. D genes are given only for firm matches. Clone size, where shown, is once, few, many, or a class for clones that have expanded.

>TRBJ2-5|.|.|TRBV9
TGTGCCAGCAGCCCTCCGGGGGAGACCCAGTACTTC
CASSPPGETQYF
>TRBJ2-2|TRBD2|.|TRBV28
TGTGCCAGCAACTCAGGGGTGACTAGCGGGAGATCCGGGGAGCTGTTTTTT
CASNSGVTSGRSGELFF
>TRBJ2-7|TRBD1|.|TRBV28
TGTGCCAGCAGTTTAGGGACAGGGATCTACGAGCAGTACTTC
CASSLGTGIYEQYF
>TRBJ1-1|TRBD1|.|TRBV19
TGTGCCAGTAGCCGACAGGGAAGGACTGAAGCTTTCTTT
CASSRQGRTEAFF
>TRBJ2-3|.|few|TRBV7-3
TGTGCCAGCAGCCCTTTGAAGGGAGGTTCAGATACGCAGTATTTT
CASSPLKGGSDTQYF
>TRBJ1-1|TRBD1|few|TRBV3-1/TRBV3-2
TGTGCCAGCAGCTCCCCCCGAGGACAGGGGAACACTGAAGCTTTCTTT
CASSSPRGQGNTEAFF
>TRBJ1-6|TRBD1|.|TRBV7-9
TGTGCCAGCAGCTCGCCGGACAGGGCTAATTCACCCCTCCACTTT
CASSSPDRANSPLHF
>TRBJ2-7|TRBD1|.|TRBV5-5
TGTGCCAGCAGCTATAGGGACAGAACCTACGAGCAGTACTTC
CASSYRDRTYEQYF
>TRBJ2-7|TRBD1|.|TRBV9
TGTGCCAGCAGTGTCGGGACAGGGGGGGCCTACGAGCAGTACTTC
CASSVGTGGAYEQYF
>TRBJ1-5|.|.|TRBV27
TGTGCCAGCAGTCCCCCTGGGAATCAGCCCCAGCATTTT
CASSPPGNQPQHF
>TRBJ2-5|.|once|TRBV9
TGTGCCAGCAGCGCCAACAGGGAACAAGAGACCCAGTACTTC
CASSANREQETQYF
>TRBJ2-2|.|.|TRBV6-2/TRBV6-3
TGTGCCAGCAGCCCCCTTCTAGGCAGCGCGAACACCGGGGAGCTGTTTTTT
CASSPLLGSANTGELFF
>TRBJ2-1|TRBD1|.|TRBV9
TGTGCCAGCAGCGTCGCAGGGGGCTCCTACAATGAGCAGTTCTTC
CASSVAGGSYNEQFF
>TRBJ2-7|TRBD1|once|TRBV19
TGTGCCAGTAGTATAATGGGACAGGGTGGAAACGAGCAGTACTTC
CASSIMGQGGNEQYF
>TRBJ2-5|TRBD1|.|TRBV27
TGTGCCAGCAGTTCTCGCAGGGGGCAAGAGACCCAGTACTTC
CASSSRRGQETQYF
>TRBJ1-2|.|.|TRBV5-4
TGTGCCAGCAGCTTGGCAGGGGACTTGGGCTATGGCTACACCTTC
CASSLAGDLGYGYTF
>TRBJ2-7|.|.|TRBV7-3
TGTGCCAGCAGCTTAACAGCGGATTCCTCCTACGAGCAGTACTTC
CASSLTADSSYEQYF
>TRBJ1-1|.|.|TRBV5-1
TGCGCCAGCAGCTGGGAAGGGAAAGTCGATGCTTTCTTT
CASSWEGKVDAFF
>TRBJ2-5|.|once|TRBV20-1
TGCAGTGCTAGAGGGGAGACCCAGTACTTC
CSARGETQYF
>TRBJ1-1|.|.|TRBV15
TGTGCCACCAGCAGAGATGGTTCGGGGTACACTGAAGCTTTCTTT
CATSRDGSGYTEAFF
>TRBJ2-3|TRBD2|.|TRBV7-8
TGTGCCAGCAGCTCCTATAGCGGGGGAAGCACAGATACGCAGTATTTT
CASSSYSGGSTDTQYF
>TRBJ2-7|.|.|TRBV19
TGTGCCAGTAGTATAGGTCAGGGTTACGAGCAGTACTTC
CASSIGQGYEQYF
>TRBJ2-3|.|.|TRBV20-1
TGCAGTGCTAGCCCAGATACGCAGTATTTT
CSASPDTQYF
>TRBJ2-1|.|.|TRBV6-6
TGTGCCAGTTCCCAGGGGACCAATGAGCAGTTCTTC
CASSQGTNEQFF
>TRBJ2-7|.|.|TRBV18
TGTGCCAGCTCACCTTCCACTTACGAGCAGTACTTC
CASSPSTYEQYF
>TRBJ2-7|TRBD1|.|TRBV9
TGTGCCAGCAGCCCGACAGGACAGGGGAGCGGCTACGAGCAGTACTTC
CASSPTGQGSGYEQYF
>TRBJ2-4|TRBD2|.|TRBV4-3
TGCGCCAGCAGCCAAGATACTAGCGGGAGGCCTCAGTACTTC
CASSQDTSGRPQYF
>TRBJ1-1|TRBD1|.|TRBV7-9
TGTGCCAGCAGCTCTTACAGGGGAAGTACCATGAACACTGAAGCTTTCTTT
CASSSYRGSTMNTEAFF
>TRBJ2-7|.|few|TRBV19
TGTGCCAGTAGTACTGGCGGACACCTCTCCTACGAGCAGTACTTC
CASSTGGHLSYEQYF
>TRBJ2-5|.|.|TRBV5-1
TGCGCCAGCAGCTTGGTAGGGTCAGAGACCCAGTACTTC
CASSLVGSETQYF
>TRBJ1-2|TRBD1|once|TRBV18
TGTGCCAGCTCATACGACGACAGGGAAGGGGGCTACACCTTC
CASSYDDREGGYTF
>TRBJ1-2|TRBD1|.|TRBV10-2
TGCGCCAGCACCCCGACAGGGACGCACTATGGCTACACCTTC
CASTPTGTHYGYTF
>TRBJ2-7|.|once|TRBV25-1
TGTGCCAGTAGCCAAGGCTACGAGCAGTACTTC
CASSQGYEQYF
>TRBJ2-5|.|.|TRBV6-5
TGTGCCAGCAGCCCCGGGAATTCGGAGACCCAGTACTTC
CASSPGNSETQYF
>TRBJ2-1|TRBD1|.|TRBV19
TGTGCCAGTAGTAGGGGACAGGGGGCGAAGGAACTATTCTTC
CASSRGQGAKELFF
>TRBJ2-1|.|few|TRBV10-2
TGCGCCAGCAGTGAGTCCGGAGCGGAAAACAATGAGCAGTTCTTC
CASSESGAENNEQFF
>TRBJ2-7|.|.|TRBV5-1
TGCGCCAGCAGCTTGGCTGGGCCTGCCTACGAGCAGTACTTC
CASSLAGPAYEQYF
>TRBJ2-6|.|once|TRBV11-3
TGTGCCAGCAGCTTACCTGGGGCCAACGTCCTGACTTTC
CASSLPGANVLTF
>TRBJ2-1|TRBD2|.|TRBV7-3
TGTGCCAGCAGCTTACTAGCGGTCTCCTACAATGAGCAGTTCTTC
CASSLLAVSYNEQFF
>TRBJ1-1|.|.|TRBV18
TGTGCCAGCTCACCAAGGGGGGAGCGGGGCACTGAAGCTTTCTTT
CASSPRGERGTEAFF
>TRBJ1-4|.|once|TRBV3-1/TRBV3-2
TGTGCCAGCAGCGAGTATGAAAAACTGTTTTTT
CASSEYEKLFF
>TRBJ1-3|.|once|TRBV6-5
TGTGCCAGCAGTTACTCGGAAGGGGTCAACGGAAACACCATATATTTT
CASSYSEGVNGNTIYF
>TRBJ1-1|.|.|TRBV10-1
TGCGCCAGCAGCCCCCGGAGCATGAACACTGAAGCTTTCTTT
CASSPRSMNTEAFF
>TRBJ2-7|TRBD1|.|TRBV7-2
TGTGCCAGCAGCCTGGGACAGGGAGGCTACGAGCAGTACTTC
CASSLGQGGYEQYF
>TRBJ2-5|TRBD1|.|TRBV18
TGTGCCAGCTCGGGCGCGGGCGGACAGGGAAAAGAGACCCAGTACTTC
CASSGAGGQGKETQYF
>TRBJ1-1|.|.|TRBV7-9
TGTGCCAGCAGCTTAGTGGGGGGCGCATCGACTGAAGCTTTCTTT
CASSLVGGASTEAFF
>TRBJ1-5|.|.|TRBV3-1/TRBV3-2
TGTGCCAGCAGCCAAGAGCAGGGAAGGCAGCCCCAGCATTTT
CASSQEQGRQPQHF
>TRBJ1-2|TRBD1|.|TRBV29-1
TGCAGCGTTGGGCGGACAGGGGAAGGCTACACCTTC
CSVGRTGEGYTF
>TRBJ1-1|TRBD1|.|TRBV10-1
TGCGCCAGCAGTGACCCTGGCAGGGGGATGCGTGAAGCTTTCTTT
CASSDPGRGMREAFF
>TRBJ1-1|.|few|TRBV6-6
TGTGCCAGCCTGGGACATACTGACACTGAAGCTTTCTTT
CASLGHTDTEAFF